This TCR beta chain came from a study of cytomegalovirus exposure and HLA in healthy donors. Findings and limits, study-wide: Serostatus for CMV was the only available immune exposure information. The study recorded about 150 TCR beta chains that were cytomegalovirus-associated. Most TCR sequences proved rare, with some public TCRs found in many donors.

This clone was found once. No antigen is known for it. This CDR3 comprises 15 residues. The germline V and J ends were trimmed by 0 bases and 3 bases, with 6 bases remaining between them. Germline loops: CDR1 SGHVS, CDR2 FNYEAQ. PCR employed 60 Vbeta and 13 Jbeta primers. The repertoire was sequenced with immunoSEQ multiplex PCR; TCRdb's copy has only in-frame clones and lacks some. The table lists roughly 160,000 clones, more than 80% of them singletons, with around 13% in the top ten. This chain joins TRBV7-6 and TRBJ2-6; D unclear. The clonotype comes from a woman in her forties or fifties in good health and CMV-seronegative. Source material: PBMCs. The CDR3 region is CASSLAWSGANVLTF. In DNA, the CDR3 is TGTGCCAGCAGCTTAGCGTGGAGTGGGGCCAACGTCCTGACTTTC.